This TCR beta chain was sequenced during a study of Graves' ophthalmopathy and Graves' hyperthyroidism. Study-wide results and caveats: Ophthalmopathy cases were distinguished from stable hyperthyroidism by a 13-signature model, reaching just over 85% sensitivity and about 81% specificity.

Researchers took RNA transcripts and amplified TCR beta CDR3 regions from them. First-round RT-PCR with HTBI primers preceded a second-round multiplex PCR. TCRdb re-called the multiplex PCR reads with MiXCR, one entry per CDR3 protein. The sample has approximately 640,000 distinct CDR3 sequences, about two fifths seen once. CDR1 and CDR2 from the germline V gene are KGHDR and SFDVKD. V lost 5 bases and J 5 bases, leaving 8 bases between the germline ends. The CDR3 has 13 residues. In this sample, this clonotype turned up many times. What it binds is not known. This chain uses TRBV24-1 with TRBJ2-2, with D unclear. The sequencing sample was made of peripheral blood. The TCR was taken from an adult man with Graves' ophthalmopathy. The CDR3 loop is CATSGEATGELFF. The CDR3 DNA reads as TGTGCCACCAGTGGTGAAGCTACCGGGGAGCTGTTTTTT.